The clone carrying this T cell receptor (beta chain) showed up many times. The CDR3 loop spans 16 amino acids. Germline-derived CDR1 and CDR2 are MDHEN and SYDVKM. Trimming cost V 5 bases and J 0 bases; bases outside gene matches: 7. Specified time point: patch test 1, 2 weeks after DPC sensitization. As for treatment: therapeutic diphenylcyclopropenone sensitization with weekly scalp DPC. These data come from a study of human T cells and chemical hapten exposure. TCRdb re-called the RACE reads with MiXCR, one entry per CDR3 protein. This table has approximately 49,000 distinct CDR3 sequences, around a tenth appearing once.

The sequencing used whole blood, collected in connection with sensitization to the hapten diphenylcyclopropenone (DPC). The V gene is TRBV28, the J gene TRBJ1-5; 7 bases match TRBD1. The sequence was collected from a woman aged 50 to 60 with alopecia areata. Some clones in this sample may be carry-over from other donors' samples. The CDR3 loop is CASSHHRGASNQPQHF. The CDR3 DNA sequence: TGTGCCAGCAGTCACCACAGGGGCGCTAGCAATCAGCCCCAGCATTTT.